The 13 T cell receptor beta chains presented below share a single source sample, sequenced in a study of vaccination effects on CD4 cells after COVID-19. No antigen has been assigned to these receptors. Once cultured for around 11 days, the cells underwent separation to obtain CD4+ T cells. Using immunoSEQ multiplex PCR, the repertoire was profiled, and TCRdb retains in-frame clones only, with some absent. This table holds roughly 34,000 clones, around 70% found once. Source: CD4+ T cells from PBMCs cultured without peptide, taken before COVID-19 vaccination. The receptors derive from a human donor who received a COVID-19 vaccine.

The chain is built from TRBV2 and TRBJ2-7; D gene ambiguous. This CDR3 contains 13 residues. Germline V gene data show CDR1 as SNHLY and CDR2 as FYNNEI. Trimming cost V 5 bases and J 2 bases, with 10 bases left between them. The CDR3 DNA sequence: TGTGCCAGCAGTCCCCCATTTACCTACGAGCAGTACTTC. Amino acid sequence: CASSPPFTYEQYF.

The V gene is TRBV19, the J gene TRBJ2-5; D tentatively reads TRBD1 or TRBD2 (5 bases each). CDR1 LNHDA and CDR2 SQIVND come from the germline V gene (reference sequence). The ends were cut back, 6 bases at V and 7 bases at J, with 12 bases in the middle. CDR3 length: 12 residues. The CDR3 nucleotides read TGTGCCAGTAGAGCAGGGAGTGGGACCCAGTACTTC. Translation gives CASRAGSGTQYF.

The chain recombines TRBV2 with TRBJ2-1, with TRBD1 matching over 9 bases. This CDR3 is built from 14 residues. CDR1 and CDR2 (germline): SNHLY, FYNNEI. After removal of 6 bases from V and 6 bases from J, the junction contained 6 bases not matched to a gene. CDR3 DNA: TGTGCCAGCAGCCGCGGACAGGGGCGCAATGAGCAGTTCTTC. As protein: CASSRGQGRNEQFF.

The genes are TRBV2 and TRBJ2-7, with 7 bases aligning to TRBD1. This CDR3 is 15 amino acids long. From germline, CDR1 is SNHLY and CDR2 FYNNEI. V gave up 3 bases and J gave up 3 bases; unmatched junction bases: 8. The CDR3 is CASSDRGNVIYEQYF. For the CDR3, the DNA is TGTGCCAGCAGTGACAGGGGGAACGTTATCTACGAGCAGTACTTC.

The CDR3 loop is CASDRGLSYNEQFF. Written as DNA, the CDR3 is TGTGCCAGCGATAGGGGACTGTCCTACAATGAGCAGTTCTTC. The J gene is TRBJ2-1, the V gene TRBV9, with D perhaps TRBD2 (6 bases). The germline V gene has CDR1 SGDLS and CDR2 YYNGEE. V lost 7 bases and J lost 1, with 12 bases in between. This CDR3 contains 14 residues.

In this sample, this clone turned up a few times. This chain connects TRBV6-2 or TRBV6-3 to TRBJ1-1; no definite D call. The CDR3 length is 12 residues. Trimming took 5 bases from V and 1 from J, leaving 5 bases between them. Per the germline V gene, CDR1 is MNHEY and CDR2 is SVGEGT. The CDR3 sequence is CASSPRNTEAFF. The DNA of the CDR3 is TGTGCCAGCAGTCCCCGGAACACTGAAGCTTTCTTT.

V and J are TRBV2 and TRBJ2-5; 9 bases fit TRBD1. J gave up 4 bases and V 8 bases, and 8 bases lay outside the gene matches. This CDR3 has 14 amino acids. Germline-derived CDR1 and CDR2 are SNHLY and FYNNEI. This chain's CDR3 is CASGSTGGLETQYF. As DNA, the CDR3 is TGTGCCAGCGGGTCTACAGGGGGCCTAGAGACCCAGTACTTC. Complete variable domain (other parts from reference TRBV2 and TRBJ2-5): EPEVTQTPSHQVTQMGQEVILRCVPISNHLYFYWYRQILGQKVEFLVSFYNNEISEKSEIFDDQFSVERPDGSNFTLKIRSTKLEDSAMYFCASGSTGGLETQYFGPGTRLLVL.

This sequence joins TRBV6-5 and TRBJ2-7; D not resolved. Germline V lookup: CDR1 MNHEY, CDR2 SVGAGI. The CDR3 extends over 15 amino acids. V was clipped by 0 bases and J by 3 bases, with 12 bases between them. The CDR3 DNA reads as TGTGCCAGCAGTTACTCGTCTAGATTAGGCTACGAGCAGTACTTC. Encoded protein: CASSYSSRLGYEQYF.

The rearrangement joins TRBV19 to TRBJ2-7, with a weak D call TRBD1 (5 bases). The V end lost 4 bases, the J end lost 2 bases, and 9 bases lay between the germline ends. The CDR3 loop spans 13 amino acids. Per the germline V gene, CDR1 is LNHDA and CDR2 is SQIVND (reference sequence). CDR3 sequence (DNA): TGTGCCAGTAGTACTGACAGAACCTACGAGCAGTACTTC. Residues: CASSTDRTYEQYF.

The chain employs TRBV2 and TRBJ2-7; D unresolved. V shed 6 bases and J shed 1 base, with 7 bases lying between them. This CDR3 is 12 amino acids long. Germline V lookup: CDR1 SNHLY, CDR2 FYNNEI. The CDR3 DNA is TGTGCCAGCAGCCCCCGATCCTACGAGCAGTACTTC. Its protein product is CASSPRSYEQYF.

The chain recombines TRBV7-8 with TRBJ2-7, with 7 bases identical to TRBD2. With 1 base clipped from V and 3 bases from J, the junction kept 6 bases outside the gene matches. Germline CDR1 SGHVS, CDR2 FQNEAQ. CDR3 length equals 15 residues. CDR3 sequence reads: CASSLVLAEHYEQYF. The CDR3 DNA reads TGTGCCAGCAGCTTAGTTCTAGCGGAGCACTACGAGCAGTACTTC.

The rearrangement joins TRBV6-5 to TRBJ2-3; the match to TRBD2 covers 9 bases. The CDR3 is 15 residues long. The germline gives CDR1 MNHEY, CDR2 SVGAGI. The junction had 7 bases not matched to a gene; V was cut back by 6 bases and J by 3 bases. The CDR3 sequence: CASRSSGRGTDTQYF. For the CDR3, the DNA is TGTGCCAGCAGGAGTAGCGGGAGAGGGACAGATACGCAGTATTTT.

The V gene is TRBV7-8, the J gene TRBJ1-5; D possibly corresponds to TRBD1 (5 bases). CDR1 is SGHVS and CDR2 is FQNEAQ in the germline V gene. The CDR3 is 16 residues long. V dropped 2 bases and J dropped 0 bases, with 11 bases sitting between them. The DNA for the CDR3 is TGTGCCAGCAGCTTACCCGACAGTACTAGCAATCAGCCCCAGCATTTT. It encodes CASSLPDSTSNQPQHF.